The clone carrying this T cell receptor (beta chain) is a singleton in its sample. Using immunoSEQ multiplex PCR, the repertoire was profiled, and TCRdb retains in-frame clones only, with some absent. Here the sample spans some 150,000 clones, 96% being singletons. The CDR3 length is 15 residues. Germline V gene sequence: CDR1 MNHEY, CDR2 SVGAGI. Trimming at V came to 7 bases and at J to 0 bases, leaving 7 bases not matched to a gene. The data are from a study of control samples from healthy donors and cancer patients. The source of this sequence is a woman under 40 in good health. The chain joins TRBV6-5 to TRBJ2-3; 7 nucleotides agree with TRBD1. The sequencing sample was made of blood. This CDR3 reads CASTLWTGSTDTQYF. In nucleotides, the CDR3 is TGTGCCAGCACCCTATGGACAGGCAGCACAGATACGCAGTATTTT.